This T cell receptor beta chain was retrieved from a study of blood T cell repertoires in COVID-19. For the study at large: The analysed material was cDNA or gDNA that came from T cells, B-cell-depleted T cells, or PBMCs.

TCRdb's copy holds only in-frame clones and misses some; the assay was immunoSEQ multiplex PCR. Of 70,000 to 95,000 clones listed, roughly 87% were seen once; the top ten hold approximately 5.5%. The specimen sequenced was peripheral blood. The TCR sequence derives from a woman older than 75 with active COVID-19.

The chain's CDR3 is CASSPPVSSGRDEQYF. CDR3 DNA sequence: TGTGCCAGCTCACCACCGGTGTCTAGCGGGAGAGACGAGCAGTACTTC. The V call is TRBV18, the J call TRBJ2-7; 10 nucleotides line up with TRBD2. Germline V gene data show CDR1 as KGHSH and CDR2 as LQKENI. The CDR3 contains 16 residues. V dropped 0 bases and J dropped 5; count of bases not matched to a gene: 7.